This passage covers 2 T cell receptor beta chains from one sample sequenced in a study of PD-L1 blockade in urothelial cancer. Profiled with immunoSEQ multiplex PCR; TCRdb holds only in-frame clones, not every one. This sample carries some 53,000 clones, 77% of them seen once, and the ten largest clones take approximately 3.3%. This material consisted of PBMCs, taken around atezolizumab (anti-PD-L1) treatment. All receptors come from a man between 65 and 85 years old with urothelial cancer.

The CDR3 loop is CASSQDLSGGRGYTF. CDR3 nucleotides: TGTGCCAGCAGCCAAGATTTATCAGGGGGCCGAGGCTACACCTTC. The chain uses TRBV14 and TRBJ1-2, with 8 nucleotides matching TRBD1. The trim removed 0 bases at V and 8 bases at J, leaving 8 bases unmatched. Germline V CDR1 and CDR2: SGHDN, FVKESK. The CDR3 sequence is 15 residues long.

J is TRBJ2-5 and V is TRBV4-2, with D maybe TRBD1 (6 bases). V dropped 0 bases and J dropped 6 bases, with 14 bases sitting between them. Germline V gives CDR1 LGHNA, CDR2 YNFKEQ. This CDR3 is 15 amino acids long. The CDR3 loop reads CASSQDYRGRKTQYF. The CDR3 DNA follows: TGTGCCAGCAGCCAAGATTATAGGGGGAGAAAGACCCAGTACTTC.